The 27 T cell receptor beta chains listed next were all sequenced from one sample in a study of cytomegalovirus exposure and HLA in healthy donors. 13 Jbeta primers and 60 Vbeta primers were used for the PCR. The data were produced by immunoSEQ multiplex PCR, yet TCRdb's version contains in-frame clones alone and is incomplete. The sample lists roughly 150,000 clones, roughly 74% seen once, with roughly 10% in the top ten. The material sequenced was PBMCs. Receptors originate from a man younger than 30 in good health and CMV-seropositive.

This clone was detected a few times. V is TRBV5-1 and J is TRBJ2-1, with a tentative D call TRBD1 (6 bases). V was shortened by 6 bases and J by 0 bases, with 7 bases between the two germline ends. Germline V gene data show CDR1 as SGHRS and CDR2 as YFSETQ. CDR3 length: 13 residues. CDR3 nucleotide sequence: TGCGCCAGCAAGGGGGACTCCTACAATGAGCAGTTCTTC. This encodes CASKGDSYNEQFF.

The chain has TRBV25-1 and TRBJ1-5, with D possibly matching TRBD1 (6 bases). V lost 8 bases to trimming and J lost 4 bases, with 12 bases between them. Germline lookup yields CDR1 MGHDK and CDR2 SYGVNS. CDR3 length: 13 amino acids. Here the CDR3 reads CASGGGANQPQHF. The CDR3 bases are TGTGCCAGCGGAGGGGGGGCGAATCAGCCCCAGCATTTT.

The chain links TRBV19 to TRBJ1-5; D is perhaps TRBD1 (6 bases). With 6 bases removed from V and 3 bases from J, the gap between germline ends came to 12 bases. Germline V gene sequence: CDR1 LNHDA, CDR2 SQIVND (reference sequence). The CDR3 has 14 residues. This CDR3 reads CASRKQGINQPQHF. The CDR3 DNA reads as TGTGCCAGTAGGAAACAGGGAATCAATCAGCCCCAGCATTTT.

The rearrangement joins TRBV29-1 to TRBJ2-3; 11 positions match TRBD2. Germline values: CDR1 SQVTM, CDR2 ANQGSEA. Trimming took 6 bases from V and 0 from J; bases not matched to a gene: 14. The CDR3 consists of 18 residues. The CDR3 sequence: CSVRGRLAGGPSTDTQYF. The DNA of the CDR3 is TGCAGCGTGAGGGGGCGGCTAGCGGGAGGCCCGAGCACAGATACGCAGTATTTT.

J is TRBJ1-1 and V is TRBV5-1; 8 bases are shared with TRBD1. CDR3 length: 16 residues. The germline gives CDR1 SGHRS, CDR2 YFSETQ. V lost 4 bases to trimming and J lost 0 bases; unmatched junction nucleotides: 8. This CDR3 is CASSAGTGIMNTEAFF. The CDR3 DNA is TGCGCCAGCAGCGCGGGGACAGGAATAATGAACACTGAAGCTTTCTTT. The full variable domain, with the rest looked up from reference TRBV5-1 and TRBJ1-1, is KAGVTQTPRYLIKTRGQQVTLSCSPISGHRSVSWYQQTPGQGLQFLFEYFSETQRNKGNFPGRFSGRQFSNSRSEMNVSTLELGDSALYLCASSAGTGIMNTEAFFGQGTRLTVV.

This chain links TRBV19 with TRBJ2-3, with D hard to call. Germline V gene lookup returns CDR1 LNHDA and CDR2 SQIVND (reference sequence). The length of the CDR3 is 12 residues. With 6 bases removed from V and 4 bases from J, the gap between germline ends came to 8 bases. In nucleotides, the CDR3 is TGTGCCAGTAGGTCGCGGTCAGATACGCAGTATTTT. It codes for CASRSRSDTQYF.

This clone showed up just once. The chain combines TRBV5-5 with TRBJ2-1; D is unresolved. The germline V gene encodes CDR1 SGHKS and CDR2 YYEKEE (reference sequence). CDR3 size: 15 residues. Trimming removed 0 bases from V and 1 base from J, with 8 bases in between. Here the CDR3 reads CASSLGPTSYNEQFF. The CDR3 DNA sequence: TGTGCCAGCAGCTTGGGGCCGACATCCTACAATGAGCAGTTCTTC. Supplemented by reference TRBV5-5 and TRBJ2-1, the full variable domain reads DAGVTQSPTHLIKTRGQQVTLRCSPISGHKSVSWYQQVLGQGPQFIFQYYEKEERGRGNFPDRFSARQFPNYSSELNVNALLLGDSALYLCASSLGPTSYNEQFFGPGTRLTVL.

There are a few counts of this clone. The gene calls are TRBV19 and TRBJ2-5; the D gene is possibly TRBD1 (5 bases). Trimming took off 3 bases at V and 2 bases at J, with 13 bases between the two ends. CDR1 and CDR2 (germline): LNHDA, SQIVND (reference sequence). The CDR3 totals 15 residues. CDR3 nucleotides: TGTGCCAGTAGTATTTACCAGGGCCGACAAGAGACCCAGTACTTC. It specifies CASSIYQGRQETQYF.

This chain connects TRBV2 to TRBJ2-7; 7 bases fit TRBD1. The CDR3 sequence is 16 residues long. CDR1 is SNHLY and CDR2 is FYNNEI in the germline V gene. Losses at the gene ends were 1 base for V and 7 bases for J; bases not matched to a gene: 13. In DNA form, the CDR3 reads TGTGCCAGCAGTGAAGTCCTAAGACAGGGCTATGGGGAGCAGTACTTC. Amino acid sequence: CASSEVLRQGYGEQYF.

The V and J genes are TRBV27 and TRBJ1-2, with 7 nucleotides matching TRBD1. This CDR3 has 16 amino acids. The ends lost 6 bases at V and 6 bases at J; junction bases unmatched: 16. Germline CDR1 MNHEY, CDR2 SMNVEV (reference sequence). The CDR3, as DNA: TGTGCCAGCAGCCCTAACGCGAACCGGGACAGAGATGGCTACACCTTC. This translates into CASSPNANRDRDGYTF.

V is TRBV18 and J is TRBJ2-7, with D possibly being TRBD2 (6 bases). The CDR3 totals 15 residues. Germline V CDR1 and CDR2: KGHSH, LQKENI. V shed 2 bases and J shed 0 bases, with 11 bases lying between them. The CDR3 spells CASSPSGRASYEQYF. The DNA for the CDR3 is TGTGCCAGCTCACCATCCGGGAGAGCCTCCTACGAGCAGTACTTC.

The V call is TRBV5-6, the J call TRBJ2-2; 12 nucleotides line up with TRBD2. Germline loops: CDR1 SGHDT, CDR2 YYEEEE. V was pared by 5 bases and J by 5 bases, with 4 bases of the junction left unmatched. This CDR3 has 15 residues. The CDR3 protein is CASRSGLAGTGELFF. CDR3 nucleotide sequence: TGTGCCAGCAGATCCGGACTAGCGGGGACCGGGGAGCTGTTTTTT.

The chain links TRBV27 to TRBJ2-1; tentative D call: TRBD2 (6 bases). The germline CDR1 and CDR2 sequences are MNHEY and SMNVEV (reference sequence). The CDR3 runs to 15 residues. V was shortened by 7 bases and J by 4 bases, with 17 bases between the two germline ends. The CDR3 DNA is TGTGCCAGCAAGACTAGGGACTTAAAATACAATGAGCAGTTCTTC. Its translation is CASKTRDLKYNEQFF.

This sequence joins TRBV28 and TRBJ2-7; 15 nucleotides agree with TRBD2. Germline V lookup: CDR1 MDHEN, CDR2 SYDVKM. The V and J ends lost 8 bases and 7 bases, in that order; junction bases with no gene match: 3. The CDR3 contains 13 residues. Here the CDR3 reads CASGLAGGDEQYF. The CDR3 DNA follows: TGTGCCAGCGGACTAGCGGGAGGGGATGAGCAGTACTTC.

This clone was seen only once. The chain joins TRBV29-1 to TRBJ2-3; a possible D gene is TRBD2 (6 bases). The CDR3 spans 15 residues. The germline V gene encodes CDR1 SQVTM and CDR2 ANQGSEA. Trimming shortened V by 0 bases and J by 5 bases, and 15 bases separated the two germline ends. The CDR3: CSVEDWRGVKDTQYF. The CDR3 DNA sequence: TGCAGCGTTGAAGATTGGAGGGGTGTTAAAGATACGCAGTATTTT.

The chain has TRBV6-5 and TRBJ2-2; D gene ambiguous. Germline CDR1 is MNHEY and CDR2 is SVGAGI. The CDR3 has 13 amino acids. V lost 2 bases and J lost 6, with 7 bases in between. The CDR3 bases are TGTGCCAGCAGTTACCAGCGTCCCGGGGAGCTGTTTTTT. It is translated as CASSYQRPGELFF.

This sequence joins TRBV13 and TRBJ2-7; 7 bases line up with TRBD2. The CDR3 runs to 17 residues. Germline V gene data show CDR1 as PRHDT and CDR2 as FYEKMQ (reference sequence). J lost 0 bases, V lost 6 bases, and 14 bases had no gene match. The CDR3 spells CASSRRETPYFSYEQYF. The CDR3 bases are TGTGCCAGCAGTCGGCGGGAGACCCCATATTTCTCCTACGAGCAGTACTTC.

The chain employs TRBV14 and TRBJ2-3; perhaps TRBD2 as D (6 bases). Trimming took 0 bases from V and 2 from J, leaving 21 bases between them. Germline assignment: CDR1 SGHDN and CDR2 FVKESK. The CDR3 is made up of 19 amino acids. The CDR3 sequence: CASSQDPRVGRATTDTQYF. The CDR3 coding sequence is TGTGCCAGCAGCCAAGATCCCCGGGTCGGGAGAGCCACCACAGATACGCAGTATTTT.

This clone was picked up a small number of times. This sequence joins TRBV11-2 and TRBJ2-1; D unclear. Germline loops: CDR1 SGHAT, CDR2 FQNNGV. Trimming cost V 1 base and J 3 bases, with 7 bases left between them. The CDR3 runs to 14 residues. The CDR3 DNA reads as TGTGCCAGCAGCTTAGCCGCCGGCTACAATGAGCAGTTCTTC. Its protein product is CASSLAAGYNEQFF.

The rearrangement joins TRBV30 to TRBJ2-5; D possibly corresponds to TRBD2 (6 bases). CDR3 size: 13 residues. The germline V and J ends were trimmed by 4 bases and 2 bases, with 11 bases remaining between them. Germline V gives CDR1 GTSNPN, CDR2 SVGIG (reference sequence). CDR3 amino acids: CAWTEGSQETQYF. Here the CDR3 DNA reads TGTGCCTGGACGGAGGGGTCTCAAGAGACCCAGTACTTC.

This chain links TRBV5-4 with TRBJ2-3; no firm D call. The CDR3 is made up of 13 amino acids. The V gene's germline CDR1 is SGHNT and CDR2 YYREEE (reference sequence). The V and J ends lost 4 bases and 3 bases respectively, with 9 bases between them. CDR3 nucleotides: TGTGCCAGCAGCCGATTCGGGACAGATACGCAGTATTTT. Translating gives CASSRFGTDTQYF.

This sequence joins TRBV27 and TRBJ1-1, with D possibly being TRBD1 (5 bases). This CDR3 is 11 amino acids long. Trimming took 6 bases from V and 5 from J, leaving 7 bases between them. Germline CDR1 is MNHEY and CDR2 is SMNVEV (reference sequence). CDR3 region: CASRRGTEAFF. CDR3 bases: TGTGCCAGCAGGCGGGGGACTGAAGCTTTCTTT.

The V gene is TRBV20-1, the J gene TRBJ2-7, with unresolved D. The CDR3 consists of 10 residues. The germline gives CDR1 DFQATT, CDR2 SNEGSKA (reference sequence). Trimming removed 2 bases at V and 5 bases at J, with 4 bases between. This CDR3 is CSARPDEQYF. CDR3 coding DNA: TGCAGTGCTAGACCCGACGAGCAGTACTTC.

This clone has more than one count but fewer than ten. This chain links TRBV15 with TRBJ1-2; TRBD1 aligns across 7 bases. V lost 5 bases and J lost 2; bases outside the gene matches: 8. The CDR3 totals 15 residues. CDR1 is LNHNV and CDR2 is YYDKDF in the germline V gene (reference sequence). The chain's CDR3 is CATSLDYRGNYGYTF. The CDR3 nucleotides read TGTGCCACCAGCCTTGATTACAGGGGCAACTATGGCTACACCTTC.

This clone was picked up a small number of times. The chain combines TRBV7-2 with TRBJ2-1; TRBD2 might be the D (5 bases). V was pared by 2 bases and J by 5 bases, with 13 bases between. Looked up from germline, CDR1 is SGHTA and CDR2 is FQGNSA. CDR3 length equals 15 residues. The CDR3 spells CASSLTETKNNEQFF. The CDR3 nucleotides read TGTGCCAGCAGCTTAACGGAGACTAAAAACAATGAGCAGTTCTTC.

The V and J genes are TRBV7-6 and TRBJ2-6, with 12 bases aligning to TRBD2. Losses at the gene ends were 5 bases for V and 0 bases for J; bases not matched to a gene: 17. Germline CDR1 SGHVS, CDR2 FNYEAQ. CDR3 length: 22 amino acids. The CDR3 DNA reads TGTGCCAGCAGCCCGCGGGTGTTGCTAGCGGGAGGGGGGACCTCTGGGGCCAACGTCCTGACTTTC. It specifies CASSPRVLLAGGGTSGANVLTF.

This chain links TRBV9 with TRBJ1-2; TRBD1 aligns across 7 bases. CDR3 size: 12 residues. The germline CDR1 and CDR2 sequences are SGDLS and YYNGEE. V trimming: 3 bases; J trimming: 8 bases; junction bases outside the gene matches: 4. The CDR3 nucleotides read TGTGCCAGCAGCGGTAGGGGGCAGGGCTACACCTTC. As protein: CASSGRGQGYTF.